Below, 27 T cell receptor beta chains from the same sample are listed, as sequenced in a study of blood T cells in healthy people across ages. Sample-barcoded 5' priming and a J-beta primer mix drove a second PCR of roughly 7 to 11 cycles. MiXCR, applied by TCRdb to the 5' RACE reads, yields one record per CDR3 protein. Found here are under 850,000 distinct CDR3 sequences, around 36% of them singletons; the top ten hold 10% to 15%. Sequenced input: blood. The receptor source for this set is a man between 18 and 35 years old in good health.

At least ten counts were recorded for this clonotype. The chain uses TRBV6-6 and TRBJ2-7; TRBD1 might be the D (5 bases). Germline CDR1 reads MNHNY; CDR2 reads SVGAGI (reference sequence). The germline V and J ends were trimmed by 0 bases and 9 bases, with 12 bases remaining between them. The CDR3 runs to 13 residues. This chain's CDR3 is CASSYSALTGQYF. CDR3 nucleotides: TGTGCCAGCAGTTACTCGGCCCTAACAGGGCAGTACTTC.

This clonotype has just one count. The chain couples TRBV20-1 to TRBJ2-7; 11 bases are shared with TRBD2. V lost 0 bases, J lost 7 bases, and 11 bases stayed unmatched. The CDR3 covers 16 residues. CDR1 is DFQATT, CDR2 SNEGSKA, per germline (reference sequence). The CDR3 DNA sequence: TGCAGTGCTAGAGATCTTGGGACTAGCGGATCCAATGAGCAGTACTTC. It encodes CSARDLGTSGSNEQYF.

The chain combines TRBV11-2 with TRBJ2-2; TRBD1 matches 10 bases. Germline lookup yields CDR1 SGHAT and CDR2 FQNNGV. V shed 5 bases, J shed 3 bases, and the junction held 9 bases outside the gene matches. This CDR3 comprises 17 residues. Here the CDR3 DNA reads TGTGCCAGCAGCCCGAAGCCCGGGACAGGGGACACCGGGGAGCTGTTTTTT. Its translation: CASSPKPGTGDTGELFF.

This clonotype was found a few times. The rearrangement links TRBV7-2 to TRBJ2-1; 8 bases match TRBD1. This CDR3 spans 12 amino acids. CDR1 and CDR2 from the germline V gene are SGHTA and FQGNSA. V lost 6 bases, J lost 10 bases, and 5 bases stayed unmatched. CDR3 in DNA: TGTGCCAGCAGTTATCCAGGGGGCGAGCAGTTCTTC. This translates into CASSYPGGEQFF.

The chain employs TRBV2 and TRBJ2-4; possible D gene TRBD2, 6 bases. The DNA end lines up better with TRBJ2-7; the J call may be wrong. Germline values: CDR1 SNHLY, CDR2 FYNNEI. This CDR3 has 16 residues. The CDR3 DNA sequence: TGTGCCAGCAGTGAAGGGGCGGAGGGAGACCCCTACGAGCAGTACTTC. Its translation: CASSEGAEGDPYEQYF.

This clonotype was seen a few times. This chain joins TRBV12-3 or TRBV12-4 and TRBJ1-1; TRBD1 is a possible D gene (6 bases). This CDR3 spans 14 amino acids. Trimming shortened V by 5 bases and J by 3 bases, and 13 bases separated the two germline ends. This chain's CDR3 is CASSKQGGDTEAFF. DNA for the CDR3: TGTGCCAGCAGTAAACAGGGTGGGGACACTGAAGCTTTCTTT.

This clonotype occurred a few times. The J gene is TRBJ2-1, the V gene TRBV7-2; D gene ambiguous. V lost 6 bases and J lost 4, with 16 bases in between. CDR3 length equals 15 residues. The germline V gene encodes CDR1 SGHTA and CDR2 FQGNSA. As DNA, the CDR3 is TGTGCCAGCAGTTTCCTCCGGGTAGTATACAATGAGCAGTTCTTC. Its translation: CASSFLRVVYNEQFF.

This clonotype has a count of ten or more. This chain connects TRBV5-6 to TRBJ2-5; 7 bases are a match to TRBD1. V trimming: 4 bases; J trimming: 5 bases; junction bases outside the gene matches: 2. The CDR3 extends over 12 amino acids. Germline V CDR1 and CDR2: SGHDT, YYEEEE. The CDR3 DNA follows: TGTGCCAGCAGCCAACAGGGGGAGACCCAGTACTTC. Its translation is CASSQQGETQYF.

This clonotype was observed at least ten times. The chain combines TRBV7-2 with TRBJ2-1; 7 bases map to TRBD2. The V gene's germline CDR1 is SGHTA and CDR2 FQGNSA. This CDR3 has 15 amino acids. Losses at the gene ends were 0 bases for V and 2 bases for J; bases not matched to a gene: 1. CDR3 DNA: TGTGCCAGCAGCTTAGCAAGCGGGGCCTACAATGAGCAGTTCTTC. Protein: CASSLASGAYNEQFF.

Points on this clonotype: The CDR3 does not end in the conserved phenylalanine or tryptophan, so this is likely a read error. The chain is built from TRBV12-3 or TRBV12-4 and TRBJ2-5; D remains unclear. The CDR3 has 11 residues. In DNA, the CDR3 is TGTGCCAGCATGAGAGGAGAGGCCCAGTACTCC. Translation: CASMRGEAQYS.

On this clonotype itself: An end of the junction differs from the germline gene, which may be a read error. The chain recombines TRBV6-5 with TRBJ2-1, with 9 bases that match TRBD2. CDR1 and CDR2 (germline): MNHEY, SVGAGI. This CDR3 has 15 residues. The CDR3, as DNA: TGTGCCAGCAGTTCCGCGGGACTAGCTCGCAATGAGCGGTTCTTC. Amino acids: CASSSAGLARNERFF.

This rearrangement joins TRBV5-8 to TRBJ1-2, with D uncertain. This CDR3 has 14 amino acids. The V end lost 3 bases, the J end lost 1 base, and 10 bases lay between the germline ends. Germline CDR1 SGHTS, CDR2 YDEGEE. This CDR3 is CASSSEVHNYGYTF. The CDR3 bases are TGTGCCAGCAGCTCGGAAGTCCATAACTATGGCTACACCTTC.

This clonotype was observed once. This chain uses TRBV27 with TRBJ1-2, with a tentative D call TRBD1 (5 bases). V was pared by 8 bases and J by 0 bases, with 13 bases between. Germline V gene sequence: CDR1 MNHEY, CDR2 SMNVEV (reference sequence). The CDR3 is 14 residues long. DNA of the CDR3: TGTGCCAGCCGTTGGGGGTCTACTAACTATGGCTACACCTTC. Translation gives CASRWGSTNYGYTF.

This clonotype was observed many times. The chain has TRBV5-1 and TRBJ2-1; the match to TRBD2 covers 7 bases. The CDR3 contains 15 residues. V shed 4 bases and J 2 bases; nucleotides not matched to a gene: 6. From germline, CDR1 is SGHRS and CDR2 YFSETQ. For the CDR3, the DNA is TGCGCCAGCAGCCCCGGACGGGGGGCCTACAATGAGCAGTTCTTC. Translation: CASSPGRGAYNEQFF.

The chain joins TRBV4-3 to TRBJ2-3; D call uncertain. The ends were cut back, 0 bases at V and 7 bases at J, with 11 bases in the middle. This CDR3 has 14 amino acids. Germline V gene data show CDR1 as LGHNA and CDR2 as YSLEER. This CDR3 reads CASSQDTDPNTQYF. Written as DNA, the CDR3 is TGCGCCAGCAGCCAAGATACGGACCCGAATACGCAGTATTTT.

The chain carries TRBV9 and TRBJ1-1; no clear D gene. Trimming cost V 5 bases and J 5 bases, with 22 bases left between them. Germline CDR1 SGDLS, CDR2 YYNGEE. This CDR3 spans 16 amino acids. The CDR3 sequence: CASSPPGGSIRTEAFF. CDR3 nucleotides: TGTGCCAGCAGTCCGCCGGGAGGCAGTATAAGGACTGAAGCTTTCTTT.

CDR3 bases: TGCGCCAGCAGCCAGTCCGGGGACCGCACAGATACGCAGTATTTT. This gives the protein CASSQSGDRTDTQYF. The V gene is TRBV4-3, the J gene TRBJ2-3; D assignment may be TRBD1 or TRBD2 (5 bases each). The CDR3 runs to 15 residues. Germline CDR1 reads LGHNA; CDR2 reads YSLEER. Trimming left V 3 bases short and J 1 base short, with 11 bases between.

This clonotype came up a few times. The CDR3 region has the DNA TGCGCCAGCAGCTTGGGTAGGACAGCCGACGGCTACACCTTC. Its translation: CASSLGRTADGYTF. The chain recombines TRBV5-1 with TRBJ1-2; D is perhaps TRBD1 (6 bases). The CDR3 has 14 residues. Trimming took off 0 bases at V and 8 bases at J, with 14 bases between the two ends. Germline V gene lookup returns CDR1 SGHRS and CDR2 YFSETQ. Supplemented by reference TRBV5-1 and TRBJ1-2, the full variable domain reads KAGVTQTPRYLIKTRGQQVTLSCSPISGHRSVSWYQQTPGQGLQFLFEYFSETQRNKGNFPGRFSGRQFSNSRSEMNVSTLELGDSALYLCASSLGRTADGYTFGSGTRLTVV.

The chain joins TRBV7-3 to TRBJ1-1; D is ambiguous. Germline lookup yields CDR1 SGHTA and CDR2 FQGTGA. This CDR3 comprises 15 residues. The V gene lost 4 bases and the J gene lost 0 bases, with 12 bases spanning the gap. The CDR3 coding sequence is TGTGCCAGCAGCTGGATGGACCGGATGAACACTGAAGCTTTCTTT. This translates into CASSWMDRMNTEAFF.

This clonotype was recorded at least ten times. The rearrangement joins TRBV7-2 to TRBJ2-4; unclear D gene. V lost 4 bases to trimming and J lost 0 bases, with 13 bases between them. Germline CDR1 SGHTA, CDR2 FQGNSA. This CDR3 is built from 16 residues. The DNA of the CDR3 is TGTGCCAGCAGCTGGGGAAGGAACGTAGCCAAAAACATTCAGTACTTC. It translates to CASSWGRNVAKNIQYF.

This clonotype turned up a few times. CDR3 region: CASSFSESSKNIQYF. CDR3 nucleotide sequence: TGTGCCAGCAGCTTTTCCGAGTCGAGCAAAAACATTCAGTACTTC. The V gene is TRBV7-9, the J gene TRBJ2-4, with D hard to call. V dropped 3 bases and J dropped 3 bases, with 12 bases sitting between them. Germline V gene lookup returns CDR1 SEHNR and CDR2 FQNEAQ (reference sequence). The CDR3 extends over 15 amino acids. The full variable domain, its missing parts supplied by reference TRBV7-9 and TRBJ2-4, is DTGVSQNPRHKITKRGQNVTFRCDPISEHNRLYWYRQTLGQGPEFLTYFQNEAQLEKSRLLSDRFSAERPKGSFSTLEIQRTEQGDSAMYLCASSFSESSKNIQYFGAGTRLSVL.

In its sample, this clonotype was seen many times. This clone may be a read error of a much larger clone one base away. The chain is built from TRBV20-1 and TRBJ2-5; possible D gene TRBD2, 6 bases. Germline loops: CDR1 DFQATT, CDR2 SNEGSKA (reference sequence). This CDR3 is built from 13 residues. Trimming shortened V by 1 base and J by 2 bases, and 8 bases separated the two germline ends. CDR3 nucleotide sequence: TGCAGTGCTAGAGGCGGGAATCAAGAGACCCAGTACTTC. Protein sequence: CSARGGNQETQYF.

This rearrangement joins TRBV7-9 to TRBJ1-2; 9 bases are a match to TRBD1. CDR3 length: 15 amino acids. Germline CDR1 is SEHNR and CDR2 is FQNEAQ (reference sequence). V was clipped by 5 bases and J by 4 bases; unmatched bases: 8. CDR3 region: CASSVSQGASYGYTF. DNA for the CDR3: TGTGCCAGCAGCGTTTCACAGGGGGCGAGCTATGGCTACACCTTC. The full variable domain, completed using reference TRBV7-9 and TRBJ1-2, is DTGVSQNPRHKITKRGQNVTFRCDPISEHNRLYWYRQTLGQGPEFLTYFQNEAQLEKSRLLSDRFSAERPKGSFSTLEIQRTEQGDSAMYLCASSVSQGASYGYTFGSGTRLTVV.

This clonotype turned up a few times. V gene TRBV19 combines with J gene TRBJ2-1; weak D call: TRBD1 (6 bases). V lost 3 bases, J lost 1 base, and 7 bases lay in between. This CDR3 spans 14 amino acids. From germline, CDR1 is LNHDA and CDR2 SQIVND (reference sequence). CDR3 coding DNA: TGTGCCAGTAGTATTACAGGGTCCTACAATGAGCAGTTCTTC. As protein: CASSITGSYNEQFF.

This chain uses TRBV15 with TRBJ2-5, with unresolved D. CDR1 LNHNV and CDR2 YYDKDF come from the germline V gene (reference sequence). The CDR3 spans 13 residues. V was pared by 0 bases and J by 11 bases, with 13 bases between. In nucleotides, the CDR3 is TGTGCCACCAGCAGAGAGTGGGGATATGAGCAGTACTTC. Translating gives CATSREWGYEQYF.

This chain uses TRBV12-3 or TRBV12-4 with TRBJ2-7; D perhaps matches TRBD2 (6 bases). V shed 1 base and J shed 7 bases, with 11 bases lying between them. This CDR3 is built from 13 residues. This CDR3 reads CASSLGSGREQYF. CDR3 nucleotides: TGTGCCAGCAGTTTAGGATCGGGGAGGGAGCAGTACTTC.

This clonotype was observed a few times. The V call is TRBV6-5, the J call TRBJ1-6; D is undetermined. Trimming stripped 10 bases from V and 7 bases from J, with 17 bases between. Germline assignment: CDR1 MNHEY and CDR2 SVGAGI. CDR3 length: 14 amino acids. CDR3 sequence: CATSNRQWNSPLHF. CDR3 DNA: TGTGCCACCTCGAATCGGCAGTGGAATTCACCCCTCCACTTT.